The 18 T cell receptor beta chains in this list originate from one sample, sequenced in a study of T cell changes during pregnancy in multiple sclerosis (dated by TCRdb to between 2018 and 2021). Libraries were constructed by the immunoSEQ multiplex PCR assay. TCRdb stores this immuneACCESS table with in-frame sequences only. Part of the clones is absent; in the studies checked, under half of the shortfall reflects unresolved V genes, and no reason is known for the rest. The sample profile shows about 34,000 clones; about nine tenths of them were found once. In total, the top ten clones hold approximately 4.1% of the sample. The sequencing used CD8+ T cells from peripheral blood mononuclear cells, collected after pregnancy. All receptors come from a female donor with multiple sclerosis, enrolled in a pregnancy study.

The CDR3 DNA reads TGCGCCAGCAGCCAAGTTAGTGGGACAGGGGTAGGAAATGAGCAGTTCTTC. Translating gives CASSQVSGTGVGNEQFF. The gene calls are TRBV4-3 and TRBJ2-1; 10 bases line up with TRBD1. Losses at the gene ends were 1 base for V and 7 bases for J; bases not matched to a gene: 10. From germline, CDR1 is LGHNA and CDR2 YSLEER. This CDR3 is built from 17 residues.

CDR3 residues: CASSSPHRGTEVDEAFF. The CDR3 DNA reads TGTGCCAGCAGCTCACCACACAGGGGCACGGAGGTGGATGAAGCTTTCTTT. This sequence joins TRBV7-9 and TRBJ1-1, with TRBD1 matching over 7 bases. Germline V gives CDR1 SEHNR, CDR2 FQNEAQ (reference sequence). Trimming removed 4 bases from V and 7 bases from J; junction bases left unmatched: 18. The CDR3 is 17 amino acids.

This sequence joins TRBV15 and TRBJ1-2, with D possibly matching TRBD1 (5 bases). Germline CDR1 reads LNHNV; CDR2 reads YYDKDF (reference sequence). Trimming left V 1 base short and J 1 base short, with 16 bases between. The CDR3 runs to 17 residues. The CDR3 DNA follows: TGTGCCACCAGCAGAGGGGGGGGACGACGGGATAACTATGGCTACACCTTC. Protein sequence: CATSRGGGRRDNYGYTF.

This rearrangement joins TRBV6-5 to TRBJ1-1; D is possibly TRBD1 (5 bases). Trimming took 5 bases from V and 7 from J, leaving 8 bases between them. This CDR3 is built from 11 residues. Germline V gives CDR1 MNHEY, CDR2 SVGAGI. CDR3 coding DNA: TGTGCCAGCAGTGGGGGGTTTGAAGCTTTCTTT. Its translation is CASSGGFEAFF.

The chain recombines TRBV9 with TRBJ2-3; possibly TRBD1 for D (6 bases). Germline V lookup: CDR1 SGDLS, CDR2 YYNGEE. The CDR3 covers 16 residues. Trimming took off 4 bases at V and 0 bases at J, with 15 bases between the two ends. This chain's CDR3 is CASSPQGGHSTDTQYF. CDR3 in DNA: TGTGCCAGCAGCCCACAAGGGGGTCATAGCACAGATACGCAGTATTTT.

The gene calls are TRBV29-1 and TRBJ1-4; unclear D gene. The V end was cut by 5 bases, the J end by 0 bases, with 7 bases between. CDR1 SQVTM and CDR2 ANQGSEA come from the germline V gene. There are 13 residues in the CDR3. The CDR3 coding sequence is TGCAGCGTTCTGGGAGCAACTAATGAAAAACTGTTTTTT. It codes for CSVLGATNEKLFF.

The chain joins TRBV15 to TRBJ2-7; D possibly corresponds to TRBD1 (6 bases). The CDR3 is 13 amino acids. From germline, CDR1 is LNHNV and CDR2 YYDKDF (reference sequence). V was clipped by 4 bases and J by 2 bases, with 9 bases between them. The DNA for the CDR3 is TGTGCCACCAGCAATTGGGACACCTACGAGCAGTACTTC. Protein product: CATSNWDTYEQYF. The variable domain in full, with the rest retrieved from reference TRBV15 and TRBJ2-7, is DAMVIQNPRYQVTQFGKPVTLSCSQTLNHNVMYWYQQKSSQAPKLLFHYYDKDFNNEADTPDNFQSRRPNTSFCFLDIRSPGLGDTAMYLCATSNWDTYEQYFGPGTRLTVT.

The CDR3: CASSPGDSSYEQYF. DNA of the CDR3: TGTGCCAGCAGTCCCGGGGACAGCTCCTACGAGCAGTACTTC. V usage is TRBV6-1 and J usage is TRBJ2-7; 7 bases map to TRBD1. The V gene end was trimmed by 5 bases and the J gene end by 0 bases; junction bases not matched to a gene: 4. The CDR3 spans 14 residues. Germline CDR1 is MNHNS and CDR2 is SASEGT.

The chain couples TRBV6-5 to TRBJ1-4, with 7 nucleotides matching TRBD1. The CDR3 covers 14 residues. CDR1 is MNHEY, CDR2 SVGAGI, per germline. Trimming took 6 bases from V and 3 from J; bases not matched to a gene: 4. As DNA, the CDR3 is TGTGCCAGCAGATGGACAGGAGCTAATGAAAAACTGTTTTTT. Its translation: CASRWTGANEKLFF.

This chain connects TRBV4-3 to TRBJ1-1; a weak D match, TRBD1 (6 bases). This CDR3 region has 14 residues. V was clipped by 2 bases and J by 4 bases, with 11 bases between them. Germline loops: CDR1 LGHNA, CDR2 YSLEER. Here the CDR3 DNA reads TGCGCCAGCAGCCAAACAGGGCCCAGCACTGAAGCTTTCTTT. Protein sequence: CASSQTGPSTEAFF.

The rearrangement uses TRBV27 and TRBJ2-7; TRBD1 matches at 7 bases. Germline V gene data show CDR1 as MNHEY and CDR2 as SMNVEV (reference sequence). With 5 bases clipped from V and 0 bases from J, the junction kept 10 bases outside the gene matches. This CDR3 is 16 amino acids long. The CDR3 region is CASSVSTDRSSYEQYF. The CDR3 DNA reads TGTGCCAGCAGTGTCTCCACGGACAGGAGCTCCTACGAGCAGTACTTC.

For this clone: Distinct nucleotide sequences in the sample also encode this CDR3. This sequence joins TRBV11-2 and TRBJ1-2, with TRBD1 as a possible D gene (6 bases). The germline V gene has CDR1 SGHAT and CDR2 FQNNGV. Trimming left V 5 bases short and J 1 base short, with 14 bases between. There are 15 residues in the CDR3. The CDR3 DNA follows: TGTGCCAGCAGCCATGGGGGGGGCAATAACTATGGCTACACCTTC. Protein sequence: CASSHGGGNNYGYTF.

CDR3 sequence (DNA): TGTGCCAGCAGCCCGTACTACGACACCGGGGAGCTGTTTTTT. Encoded protein: CASSPYYDTGELFF. The chain carries TRBV5-4 and TRBJ2-2; D is uncertain. The CDR3 length is 14 residues. Trimming removed 4 bases at V and 3 bases at J, with 10 bases between. Germline lookup yields CDR1 SGHNT and CDR2 YYREEE (reference sequence). Supplemented by reference TRBV5-4 and TRBJ2-2, the full variable domain reads ETGVTQSPTHLIKTRGQQVTLRCSSQSGHNTVSWYQQALGQGPQFIFQYYREEENGRGNFPPRFSGLQFPNYSSELNVNALELDDSALYLCASSPYYDTGELFFGEGSRLTVL.

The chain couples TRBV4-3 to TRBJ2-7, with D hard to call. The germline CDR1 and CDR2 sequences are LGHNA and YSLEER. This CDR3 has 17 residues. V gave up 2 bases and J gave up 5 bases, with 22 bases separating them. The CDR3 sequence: CASSQSSHLRGDHEQYF. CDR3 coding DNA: TGCGCCAGCAGCCAATCATCCCACCTCAGAGGTGACCACGAGCAGTACTTC.

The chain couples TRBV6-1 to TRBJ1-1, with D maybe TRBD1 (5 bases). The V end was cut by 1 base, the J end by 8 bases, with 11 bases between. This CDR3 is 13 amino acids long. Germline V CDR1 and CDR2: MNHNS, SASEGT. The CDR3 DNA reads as TGTGCCAGCAGTGAAGGGGGCGCCATAGAAGCTTTCTTT. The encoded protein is CASSEGGAIEAFF.

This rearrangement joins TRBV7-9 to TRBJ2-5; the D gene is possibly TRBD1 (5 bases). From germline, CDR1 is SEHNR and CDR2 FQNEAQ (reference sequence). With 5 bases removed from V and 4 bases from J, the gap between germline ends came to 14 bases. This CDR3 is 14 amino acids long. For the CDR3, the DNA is TGTGCCAGCAGCCTCCATGTGCAGGGAGAGACCCAGTACTTC. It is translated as CASSLHVQGETQYF.

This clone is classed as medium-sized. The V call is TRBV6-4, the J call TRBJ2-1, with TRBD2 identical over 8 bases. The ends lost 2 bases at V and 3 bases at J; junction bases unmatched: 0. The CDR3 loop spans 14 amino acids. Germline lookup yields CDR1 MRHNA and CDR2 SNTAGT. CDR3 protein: CASSDAGGYNEQFF. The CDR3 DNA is TGTGCCAGCAGTGACGCGGGGGGCTACAATGAGCAGTTCTTC.

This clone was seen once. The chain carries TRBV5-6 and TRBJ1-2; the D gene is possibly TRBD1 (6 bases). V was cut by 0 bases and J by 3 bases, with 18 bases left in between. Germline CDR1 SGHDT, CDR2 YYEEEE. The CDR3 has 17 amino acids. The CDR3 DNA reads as TGTGCCAGCAGCTTGGTCCCCTGGACAGTAGACCACTATGGCTACACCTTC. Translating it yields CASSLVPWTVDHYGYTF.